The 2 T cell receptor beta chains presented below share a single source sample, sequenced in a study of blood T cells in healthy people across ages. Sample-barcoded 5' priming and a J-beta primer mix drove a second PCR of 7 to 11 cycles. TCRdb analysed the 5' RACE reads with MiXCR anew, one entry per CDR3 protein. The repertoire holds over 1,500,000 distinct CDR3 sequences, with about 50% as singletons. Specimen: blood. These receptors came from a woman aged 40 to 50 in good health.

There are a few counts of this clonotype. The V gene is TRBV15, the J gene TRBJ2-1, with D tentatively TRBD1 (6 bases). Germline CDR1 and CDR2: LNHNV and YYDKDF (reference sequence). V lost 1 base and J lost 2, with 18 bases in between. The CDR3 sequence is 18 residues long. CDR3 bases: TGTGCCACCAGCAGAGGACCCGGCCTGGGGGCTACCTACAATGAGCAGTTCTTC. Translated: CATSRGPGLGATYNEQFF.

The chain couples TRBV6-5 to TRBJ2-5; no clear D gene. The length of the CDR3 is 15 residues. Per the germline V gene, CDR1 is MNHEY and CDR2 is SVGAGI. The ends were cut back, 5 bases at V and 5 bases at J, with 18 bases in the middle. CDR3 DNA: TGTGCCAGCAGTCAAATCCGGACCGCATGGGAGACCCAGTACTTC. Its protein is CASSQIRTAWETQYF.